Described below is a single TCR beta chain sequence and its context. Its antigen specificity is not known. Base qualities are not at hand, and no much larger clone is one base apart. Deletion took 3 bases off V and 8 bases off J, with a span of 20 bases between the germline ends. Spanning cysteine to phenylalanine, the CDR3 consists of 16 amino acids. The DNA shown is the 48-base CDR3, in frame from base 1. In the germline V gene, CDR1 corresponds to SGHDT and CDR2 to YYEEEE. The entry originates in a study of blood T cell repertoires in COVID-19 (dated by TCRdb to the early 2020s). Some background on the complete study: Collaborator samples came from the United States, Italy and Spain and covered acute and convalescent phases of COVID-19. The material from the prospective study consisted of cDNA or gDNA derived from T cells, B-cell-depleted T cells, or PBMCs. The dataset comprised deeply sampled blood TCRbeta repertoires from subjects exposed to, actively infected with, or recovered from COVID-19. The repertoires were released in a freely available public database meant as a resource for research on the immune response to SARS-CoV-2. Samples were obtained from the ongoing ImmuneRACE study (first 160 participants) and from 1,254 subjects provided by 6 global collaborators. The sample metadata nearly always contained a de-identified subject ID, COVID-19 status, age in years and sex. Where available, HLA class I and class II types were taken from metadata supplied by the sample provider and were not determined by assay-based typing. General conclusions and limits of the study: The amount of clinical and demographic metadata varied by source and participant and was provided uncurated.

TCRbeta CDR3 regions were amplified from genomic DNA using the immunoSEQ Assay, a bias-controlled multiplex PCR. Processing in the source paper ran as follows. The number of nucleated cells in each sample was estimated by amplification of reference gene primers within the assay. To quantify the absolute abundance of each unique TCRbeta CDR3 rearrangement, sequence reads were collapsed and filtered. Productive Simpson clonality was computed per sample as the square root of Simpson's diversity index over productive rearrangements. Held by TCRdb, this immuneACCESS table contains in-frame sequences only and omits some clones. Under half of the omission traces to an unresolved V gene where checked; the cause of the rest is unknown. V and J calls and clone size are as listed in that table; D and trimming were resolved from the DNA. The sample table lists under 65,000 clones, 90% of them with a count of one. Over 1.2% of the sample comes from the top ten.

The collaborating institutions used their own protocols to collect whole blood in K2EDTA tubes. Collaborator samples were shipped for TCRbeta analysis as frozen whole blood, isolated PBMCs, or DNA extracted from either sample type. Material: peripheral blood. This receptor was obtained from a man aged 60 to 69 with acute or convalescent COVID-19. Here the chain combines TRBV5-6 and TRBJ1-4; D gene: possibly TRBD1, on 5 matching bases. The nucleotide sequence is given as TGTGCCAGCAGCTACGCTGGGGGGACCTATCAGGAAAAACTGTTTTTT. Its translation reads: CASSYAGGTYQEKLFF. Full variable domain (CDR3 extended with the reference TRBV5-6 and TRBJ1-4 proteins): DAGVTQSPTHLIKTRGQQVTLRCSPKSGHDTVSWYQQALGQGPQFIFQYYEEEERQRGNFPDRFSGHQFPNYSSELNVNALLLGDSALYLCASSYAGGTYQEKLFFGSGTQLSVL.